These 25 T cell receptor beta chains originate from one sample sequenced in a study of cytomegalovirus exposure and HLA in healthy donors. With 60 Vbeta and 13 Jbeta primers, the PCR was carried out. Only in-frame clones appear in the TCRdb table, and some are missing; sequencing was by immunoSEQ multiplex PCR. Among under 200,000 clones listed, roughly 80% were seen once. Sequencing was carried out using PBMCs. Receptors were obtained from a human donor in good health.

The chain joins TRBV5-6 to TRBJ1-1; TRBD1 matches 11 bases. J gave up 6 bases and V 4 bases, and 8 bases lay outside the gene matches. Germline V gives CDR1 SGHDT, CDR2 YYEEEE. This CDR3 spans 15 amino acids. The CDR3 protein is CASSLAGTGGSEAFF. The CDR3 DNA is TGTGCCAGCAGCCTGGCAGGGACAGGGGGGTCTGAAGCTTTCTTT. Supplemented by reference TRBV5-6 and TRBJ1-1, the full variable domain reads DAGVTQSPTHLIKTRGQQVTLRCSPKSGHDTVSWYQQALGQGPQFIFQYYEEEERQRGNFPDRFSGHQFPNYSSELNVNALLLGDSALYLCASSLAGTGGSEAFFGQGTRLTVV.

V usage is TRBV5-1 and J usage is TRBJ2-3; 7 nucleotides agree with TRBD1. Germline V CDR1 and CDR2: SGHRS, YFSETQ. The CDR3 runs 14 residues. V gave up 3 bases and J gave up 0 bases; unmatched junction bases: 1. The CDR3 spells CASSWTGSTDTQYF. The CDR3 DNA reads as TGCGCCAGCAGCTGGACAGGAAGCACAGATACGCAGTATTTT.

The chain uses TRBV5-1 and TRBJ1-1; the match to TRBD1 covers 7 bases. Germline loops: CDR1 SGHRS, CDR2 YFSETQ. This CDR3 contains 14 residues. V trimming: 4 bases; J trimming: 1 base; junction bases outside the gene matches: 4. The CDR3 loop reads CASSTGDRNTEAFF. The CDR3 coding sequence is TGCGCCAGCAGCACGGGGGACAGGAACACTGAAGCTTTCTTT.

The chain carries TRBV11-2 and TRBJ2-5; TRBD2 matches 13 bases. CDR3 length: 19 residues. Trimming took 5 bases from V and 5 from J; bases not matched to a gene: 17. Germline CDR1 is SGHAT and CDR2 is FQNNGV. The CDR3 protein is CASSPGGLAGAHRVETQYF. CDR3 DNA sequence: TGTGCCAGCAGCCCCGGAGGACTAGCGGGGGCGCATCGGGTTGAGACCCAGTACTTC. Using reference TRBV11-2 and TRBJ2-5 for the parts outside the CDR3, the full variable domain is EAGVAQSPRYKIIEKRQSVAFWCNPISGHATLYWYQQILGQGPKLLIQFQNNGVVDDSQLPKDRFSAERLKGVDSTLKIQPAKLEDSAVYLCASSPGGLAGAHRVETQYFGPGTRLLVL.

The CDR3 here is CASSTEAGDYGYTF. As DNA, the CDR3 is TGTGCCAGCAGTACCGAGGCAGGGGACTATGGCTACACCTTC. The V call is TRBV2, the J call TRBJ1-2; a weak D match, TRBD1 (6 bases). Trimming pared 5 bases from V and 3 bases from J, leaving 13 bases between. The V gene's germline CDR1 is SNHLY and CDR2 FYNNEI. The CDR3 spans 14 residues. The full variable domain, its missing parts supplied by reference TRBV2 and TRBJ1-2, is EPEVTQTPSHQVTQMGQEVILRCVPISNHLYFYWYRQILGQKVEFLVSFYNNEISEKSEIFDDQFSVERPDGSNFTLKIRSTKLEDSAMYFCASSTEAGDYGYTFGSGTRLTVV.

J is TRBJ1-2 and V is TRBV5-6; unclear D gene. CDR3 size: 13 residues. Germline CDR1 and CDR2: SGHDT and YYEEEE. V lost 4 bases to trimming and J lost 0 bases, with 7 bases between them. As DNA, the CDR3 is TGTGCCAGCAGCCTGCAGTCTAACTATGGCTACACCTTC. Protein sequence: CASSLQSNYGYTF.

V and J are TRBV6-1 and TRBJ1-6, with D possibly matching TRBD1 (5 bases). CDR3 length: 16 residues. V was pared by 1 base and J by 7 bases, with 14 bases between. The germline CDR1 and CDR2 sequences are MNHNS and SASEGT. CDR3 in amino acids: CASSEEVGQGNSPLHF. The CDR3 bases are TGTGCCAGCAGTGAAGAAGTTGGTCAGGGCAATTCACCCCTCCACTTT.

The chain combines TRBV5-4 with TRBJ2-3; TRBD2 agrees at 12 bases. Germline CDR1 and CDR2: SGHNT and YYREEE (reference sequence). The length of the CDR3 is 15 residues. Unmatched junction bases numbered 2, after V lost 2 bases and J lost 4 bases. CDR3 in DNA: TGTGCCAGCAGCTTTCTAGCGGGGGGGCCAGATACGCAGTATTTT. As protein: CASSFLAGGPDTQYF. The full variable domain, its missing parts supplied by reference TRBV5-4 and TRBJ2-3, is ETGVTQSPTHLIKTRGQQVTLRCSSQSGHNTVSWYQQALGQGPQFIFQYYREEENGRGNFPPRFSGLQFPNYSSELNVNALELDDSALYLCASSFLAGGPDTQYFGPGTRLTVL.

The chain couples TRBV4-1 to TRBJ1-6; no definite D call. V was trimmed by 1 base and J by 10 bases, leaving 11 bases between them. CDR1 is MGHRA and CDR2 is YSYEKL in the germline V gene. The CDR3 loop spans 14 amino acids. The CDR3: CASSQVRAGSPLHF. In DNA, the CDR3 is TGCGCCAGCAGCCAAGTACGGGCGGGGTCACCCCTCCACTTT.

This clone was picked up a small number of times. The gene calls are TRBV27 and TRBJ2-7; D uncertain. Per the germline V gene, CDR1 is MNHEY and CDR2 is SMNVEV (reference sequence). The CDR3 is 17 amino acids. V gave up 0 bases and J gave up 7 bases, with 22 bases separating them. The CDR3: CASSLSSELRSGFEQYF. Written as DNA, the CDR3 is TGTGCCAGCAGTTTATCGTCCGAACTCCGTTCCGGGTTTGAGCAGTACTTC.

This chain uses TRBV7-6 with TRBJ2-7, with D hard to call. The CDR3 totals 12 residues. Trimming cost V 4 bases and J 4 bases, with 8 bases left between them. Germline V gene data show CDR1 as SGHVS and CDR2 as FNYEAQ. The CDR3 DNA follows: TGTGCCAGCAGCTCTAGTAAGTACGAGCAGTACTTC. It specifies CASSSSKYEQYF.

V usage is TRBV10-3 and J usage is TRBJ2-3, with 13 bases lining up with TRBD2. The V and J ends lost 9 bases and 3 bases, in that order; junction bases with no gene match: 6. The CDR3 runs 15 residues. Germline CDR1 reads ENHRY; CDR2 reads SYGVKD. The CDR3 is CAIGTSGVTTDTQYF. CDR3 sequence (DNA): TGTGCCATAGGGACTAGCGGGGTTACTACAGATACGCAGTATTTT.

The V gene is TRBV11-2, the J gene TRBJ2-3, with a possible D match to TRBD2 (6 bases). Germline V lookup: CDR1 SGHAT, CDR2 FQNNGV. The CDR3 runs to 15 residues. Trimming removed 3 bases from V and 0 bases from J, with 10 bases in between. Here the CDR3 reads CASSFGGVSTDTQYF. CDR3 DNA sequence: TGTGCCAGCAGCTTCGGCGGGGTAAGCACAGATACGCAGTATTTT.

This clone has only one observation. This sequence joins TRBV9 and TRBJ1-6, with TRBD1 matching 10 bases. The CDR3 length is 15 residues. Unmatched junction bases numbered 2, after V lost 0 bases and J lost 8 bases. Germline assignment: CDR1 SGDLS and CDR2 YYNGEE. The CDR3 nucleotides are TGTGCCAGCAGCGTAGCTGGGACAGGGGATTCACCCCTCCACTTT. This encodes CASSVAGTGDSPLHF.

The chain employs TRBV7-9 and TRBJ1-1, with a weak D call TRBD1 (5 bases). The length of the CDR3 is 14 residues. The V end was cut by 1 base, the J end by 1 base, with 7 bases between. Germline V gene sequence: CDR1 SEHNR, CDR2 FQNEAQ (reference sequence). The CDR3 loop reads CASSLDGGNTEAFF. The CDR3 nucleotides are TGTGCCAGCAGCTTAGACGGGGGGAACACTGAAGCTTTCTTT.

The chain is built from TRBV27 and TRBJ2-7, with no clear D. The CDR3 has 16 residues. The germline CDR1 and CDR2 sequences are MNHEY and SMNVEV (reference sequence). Trimming stripped 4 bases from V and 0 bases from J, with 16 bases between. DNA of the CDR3: TGTGCCAGCAGTTCCTCTAGGTTCGCGAGCTCCTACGAGCAGTACTTC. Translated, it gives CASSSSRFASSYEQYF.

J is TRBJ2-7 and V is TRBV5-4; TRBD1 aligns across 7 bases. Germline V gene lookup returns CDR1 SGHNT and CDR2 YYREEE (reference sequence). This CDR3 is built from 16 residues. V shed 0 bases, J shed 5 bases, and the junction held 11 bases outside the gene matches. The CDR3 DNA is TGTGCCAGCAGCTTGGTACCCGACAGGGTGACCCACGAGCAGTACTTC. It is translated as CASSLVPDRVTHEQYF.

This clone was observed a single time. The rearrangement links TRBV7-2 to TRBJ2-5, with D maybe TRBD2 (6 bases). This CDR3 contains 16 residues. V lost 5 bases and J 2 bases, leaving 18 bases between the germline ends. Germline V gene sequence: CDR1 SGHTA, CDR2 FQGNSA. CDR3 DNA: TGTGCCAGCAGCCAGCGCGGGGCGGGTCCTCAAGAGACCCAGTACTTC. The encoded protein is CASSQRGAGPQETQYF.

This clone occurred a few times. As DNA, the CDR3 is TGTGCCAGCAGCGTAGCTCGACAGAACTATGGCTACACCTTC. This gives the protein CASSVARQNYGYTF. The chain combines TRBV9 with TRBJ1-2; D is possibly TRBD1 (5 bases). Germline CDR1 reads SGDLS; CDR2 reads YYNGEE. The CDR3 is 14 amino acids. V lost 0 bases and J lost 2, with 8 bases in between.

The V and J genes are TRBV21-1 and TRBJ1-1; TRBD1 is taken as the D call from the table, unchecked against the DNA. TRBV21-1 counts as a pseudogene. The CDR3 loop spans 15 amino acids. CDR3 nucleotides: TGTGCCAGCAGCACCCGGACAGATACGAACACTGAAGCTTTCTTT. Its translation: CASSTRTDTNTEAFF.

The chain links TRBV2 to TRBJ1-2, with 8 positions matching TRBD1. Germline CDR1 is SNHLY and CDR2 is FYNNEI. V lost 6 bases and J lost 7; bases outside the gene matches: 7. The CDR3 contains 13 residues. CDR3 in amino acids: CASRTGQAGGYTF. CDR3 coding DNA: TGTGCCAGCAGAACGGGACAGGCGGGTGGCTACACCTTC.

This clone was observed a few times. V gene TRBV25-1 combines with J gene TRBJ2-2, with 10 positions matching TRBD2. CDR1 and CDR2 from the germline V gene are MGHDK and SYGVNS. The ends lost 8 bases at V and 7 bases at J; junction bases unmatched: 7. This CDR3 spans 14 amino acids. The CDR3 DNA reads TGTGCCAGCGAAAGCGGGGGGGCCGTCGGGGAGCTGTTTTTT. It encodes CASESGGAVGELFF.

The chain has TRBV27 and TRBJ2-5; TRBD1 matches at 8 bases. The J call may be wrong; the DNA end is better matched by TRBJ2-7. Germline CDR1 and CDR2: MNHEY and SMNVEV (reference sequence). The CDR3 covers 16 residues. DNA for the CDR3: TGTGCCAGCAGTCCCCAAAGGGACAGGACGGGTCACGAGCAGTACTTC. This sequence encodes CASSPQRDRTGHEQYF.

The chain employs TRBV5-4 and TRBJ1-3; the D is unclear. Germline CDR1 and CDR2: SGHNT and YYREEE (reference sequence). The CDR3 is 15 residues long. Trimming took off 2 bases at V and 0 bases at J, with 9 bases between the two ends. This CDR3 is CASSFPTSSGNTIYF. Written as DNA, the CDR3 is TGTGCCAGCAGCTTTCCCACGAGCTCTGGAAACACCATATATTTT. Filled out from reference TRBV5-4 and TRBJ1-3, the complete variable domain reads ETGVTQSPTHLIKTRGQQVTLRCSSQSGHNTVSWYQQALGQGPQFIFQYYREEENGRGNFPPRFSGLQFPNYSSELNVNALELDDSALYLCASSFPTSSGNTIYFGEGSWLTVV.

This clone was picked up a small number of times. This chain uses TRBV29-1 with TRBJ2-3, with 7 bases that match TRBD1. The junction had 5 bases not matched to a gene; V was cut back by 4 bases and J by 1 base. The germline CDR1 and CDR2 sequences are SQVTM and ANQGSEA. The CDR3 covers 14 residues. The CDR3 nucleotides are TGCAGCGTTGGCCGGGACAGACGCACAGATACGCAGTATTTT. Translating it yields CSVGRDRRTDTQYF.